The table lists the clone carrying this TCR beta chain with a few counts. This sample was taken from a study of blood T cell repertoires in COVID-19. Study background: The United States, Italy and Spain provided the acute and convalescent COVID-19 samples. PBMCs, B-cell-depleted T cells, or T cells were the source of the cDNA or gDNA that made up the material.

Per the authors' pipeline: Amplification of reference gene primers provided the estimated nucleated cell counts. The table came from immunoSEQ multiplex PCR; TCRdb's copy has only in-frame clones and leaves some out. V, J and clone size are those of that table, while D and trimming were read from the DNA. Among about 130,000 clones listed, over 80% were seen once. Trimming removed 6 bases from V and 7 bases from J, with 6 bases in between. The V gene's germline CDR1 is KGHSH and CDR2 LQKENI. This CDR3 has 10 residues. This TCR came from a man between 35 and 55 years old with active or convalescent COVID-19. This chain links TRBV18 with TRBJ1-1; possibly TRBD1 for D (6 bases). The sequenced sample was peripheral blood. This CDR3 reads CASSDSEAFF. CDR3 nucleotides: TGTGCCAGCTCGGACAGTGAAGCTTTCTTT. Together with reference TRBV18 and TRBJ1-1, the CDR3 gives the full variable domain: NAGVMQNPRHLVRRRGQEARLRCSPMKGHSHVYWYRQLPEEGLKFMVYLQKENIIDESGMPKERFSAEFPKEGPSILRIQQVVRGDSAAYFCASSDSEAFFGQGTRLTVV.